Each of the 27 T cell receptor beta chains below was sequenced from the same sample in a study of blood T cell repertoires in COVID-19. Generated by immunoSEQ multiplex PCR, the TCRdb table keeps only in-frame clones and is missing some. Of about 240,000 clones listed, approximately 83% are singletons. The sequenced material came from peripheral blood. All receptors come from a woman older than 75 with acute or convalescent COVID-19.

This clone showed up just once. The chain employs TRBV29-1 and TRBJ2-4, with 13 bases matching TRBD2. CDR1 and CDR2 from the germline V gene are SQVTM and ANQGSEA. With 3 bases clipped from V and 2 bases from J, the junction kept 4 bases outside the gene matches. The CDR3 loop spans 16 amino acids. CDR3 protein: CSVETSGGTTKNIQYF. CDR3 DNA sequence: TGCAGCGTTGAGACTAGCGGGGGGACCACCAAAAACATTCAGTACTTC.

This chain uses TRBV5-1 with TRBJ2-1; TRBD1 is a possible D gene (6 bases). Germline-derived CDR1 and CDR2 are SGHRS and YFSETQ. The CDR3 loop spans 15 amino acids. Trimming took 4 bases from V and 4 from J, leaving 15 bases between them. CDR3 residues: CASSREDRIYNEQFF. The CDR3 nucleotides read TGCGCCAGCAGCAGAGAGGACAGAATTTACAATGAGCAGTTCTTC.

V is TRBV28 and J is TRBJ2-7; 9 nucleotides align to TRBD1. The CDR3 sequence is 18 residues long. From germline, CDR1 is MDHEN and CDR2 SYDVKM. V lost 4 bases, J lost 5 bases, and 18 bases stayed unmatched. The CDR3 coding sequence is TGTGCCAGCAGTTCTCCGGGACAGGGCATAGGGGCCTGGAACGAGCAGTACTTC. This translates into CASSSPGQGIGAWNEQYF.

This clone was picked up one time. V and J are TRBV5-1 and TRBJ2-3; no reliable D call. This CDR3 is built from 14 residues. Germline CDR1 and CDR2: SGHRS and YFSETQ. V was pared by 4 bases and J by 2 bases, with 11 bases between. The CDR3 region has the DNA TGCGCCAGCAGCCCCCAGGCCCCCACAGATACGCAGTATTTT. Translated, it gives CASSPQAPTDTQYF.

This sequence joins TRBV5-4 and TRBJ2-3; 7 positions agree with TRBD1. The CDR3 length is 15 residues. The junction had 3 bases not matched to a gene; V was cut back by 0 bases and J by 2 bases. Germline loops: CDR1 SGHNT, CDR2 YYREEE (reference sequence). CDR3 protein: CASSLGGQTTDTQYF. Written as DNA, the CDR3 is TGTGCCAGCAGCTTGGGGGGACAGACCACAGATACGCAGTATTTT. Together with reference TRBV5-4 and TRBJ2-3, the CDR3 gives the full variable domain: ETGVTQSPTHLIKTRGQQVTLRCSSQSGHNTVSWYQQALGQGPQFIFQYYREEENGRGNFPPRFSGLQFPNYSSELNVNALELDDSALYLCASSLGGQTTDTQYFGPGTRLTVL.

The rearrangement links TRBV30 to TRBJ1-2; tentative D call: TRBD1 (5 bases). CDR1 GTSNPN and CDR2 SVGIG come from the germline V gene (reference sequence). The CDR3 consists of 14 residues. The CDR3 sequence: CVPNPGRVDYGYTF. The CDR3 nucleotides read TGTGTTCCTAATCCGGGCAGGGTGGACTATGGCTACACCTTC. Full variable domain (remainder filled in from reference TRBV30 and TRBJ1-2): SQTIHQWPATLVQPVGSPLSLECTVEGTSNPNLYWYRQAAGRGLQLLFYSVGIGQISSEVPQNLSASRPQDRQFILSSKKLLLSDSGFYLCVPNPGRVDYGYTFGSGTRLTVV.

This clone was detected a few times. This rearrangement joins TRBV4-1 to TRBJ1-1; 11 bases are shared with TRBD1. Looked up from germline, CDR1 is MGHRA and CDR2 is YSYEKL. The CDR3 has 16 residues. The ends lost 0 bases at V and 7 bases at J; junction bases unmatched: 7. The CDR3 region is CASSQDLDRGLIEAFF. Here the CDR3 DNA reads TGCGCCAGCAGCCAAGACTTGGACAGGGGGCTAATTGAAGCTTTCTTT.

V and J are TRBV18 and TRBJ2-3; D is unresolved. V was clipped by 0 bases and J by 5 bases, with 9 bases between them. Germline CDR1 and CDR2: KGHSH and LQKENI. This CDR3 has 14 residues. DNA of the CDR3: TGTGCCAGCTCACCACCGATGTACGGAGATACGCAGTATTTT. Protein product: CASSPPMYGDTQYF.

This clone was detected only a few times. This chain joins TRBV27 and TRBJ1-5, with D perhaps matching TRBD1 (5 bases). Deletions cut 5 bases from V and 2 bases from J, with 13 bases between. CDR1 is MNHEY, CDR2 SMNVEV, per germline (reference sequence). This CDR3 spans 15 amino acids. The CDR3 DNA reads as TGTGCCAGCAGTCGAACAGGAGACCGCAATCAGCCCCAGCATTTT. It yields the protein CASSRTGDRNQPQHF.

The rearrangement uses TRBV7-2 and TRBJ2-1, with a weak D call TRBD1 (6 bases). This CDR3 is 14 amino acids long. The germline gives CDR1 SGHTA, CDR2 FQGNSA. Between the trimmed V and J ends, which lost 3 bases and 8 bases, there was a span of 14 bases. The CDR3 nucleotides are TGTGCCAGCAGCTTGACAGGAGGTAAATATGAGCAGTTCTTC. Translated: CASSLTGGKYEQFF.

J is TRBJ2-7 and V is TRBV11-3, with D perhaps TRBD1 (6 bases). The CDR3 extends over 14 amino acids. In germline, CDR1 is SGHNT, CDR2 YENEEA. V was shortened by 1 base and J by 5 bases, with 12 bases between the two germline ends. The CDR3 DNA is TGTGCCAGCAGCTTAGGCAGGGGAGTCCACGAGCAGTACTTC. Amino acids: CASSLGRGVHEQYF.

The chain employs TRBV4-1 and TRBJ2-3; D might be TRBD2 (6 bases). The CDR3 extends over 18 amino acids. CDR1 MGHRA and CDR2 YSYEKL come from the germline V gene. V was clipped by 2 bases and J by 4 bases, with 22 bases between them. DNA of the CDR3: TGCGCCAGCAGCCAAACGCCGGGACTCCTGGGGGTAGCAGATACGCAGTATTTT. This gives the protein CASSQTPGLLGVADTQYF.

This sequence joins TRBV5-4 and TRBJ1-4; 9 positions match TRBD1. There are 16 residues in the CDR3. V shed 4 bases and J 5 bases; nucleotides not matched to a gene: 9. Germline-derived CDR1 and CDR2 are SGHNT and YYREEE (reference sequence). CDR3 in amino acids: CASSGAPDRGNEKLFF. CDR3 sequence (DNA): TGTGCCAGCAGCGGGGCCCCGGACAGGGGAAATGAAAAACTGTTTTTT.

In DNA form, the CDR3 reads TGTGCCAGCAGTCTCAAACAGGGGGCCTATACTGAAGCTTTCTTT. Residues: CASSLKQGAYTEAFF. This rearrangement joins TRBV6-1 to TRBJ1-1, with 9 bases fitting TRBD1. CDR3 length: 15 amino acids. Germline lookup yields CDR1 MNHNS and CDR2 SASEGT. The J segment lost 5 bases and the V segment lost 5 bases, leaving 9 bases of the junction unmatched.

The chain is built from TRBV3-1 (or the pseudogene TRBV3-2) and TRBJ1-4, with a weak D call TRBD1 (5 bases). The CDR3 consists of 13 residues. CDR1 is LGHDT, CDR2 YNNKEL, per germline (reference sequence). The germline V and J ends were trimmed by 2 bases and 6 bases, with 7 bases remaining between them. CDR3 nucleotides: TGTGCCAGCAGCCAATTGACAGATGAAAAACTGTTTTTT. Its protein product is CASSQLTDEKLFF.

The J gene is TRBJ1-1, the V gene TRBV28; D is possibly TRBD1 (5 bases). V shed 6 bases and J shed 11 bases, with 13 bases lying between them. CDR1 MDHEN and CDR2 SYDVKM come from the germline V gene. The CDR3 is 11 residues long. DNA of the CDR3: TGTGCCAGCAGGGGGCCTCGGGAGGCTTTCTTT. It encodes CASRGPREAFF.

The rearrangement joins TRBV27 to TRBJ2-3; TRBD1 matches 7 bases. The germline gives CDR1 MNHEY, CDR2 SMNVEV (reference sequence). The CDR3 is made up of 16 amino acids. J was trimmed by 5 bases and V by 4 bases; bases with no gene match: 12. The CDR3 is CASSSYRGAGLDTQYF. In DNA form, the CDR3 reads TGTGCCAGCAGTTCCTACAGGGGAGCCGGTCTAGATACGCAGTATTTT.

As regards this clone: The same CDR3 is also encoded by other DNA sequences in this sample. The gene calls are TRBV29-1 and TRBJ1-1; TRBD1 aligns across 8 bases. This CDR3 has 12 residues. V dropped 6 bases and J dropped 4; count of bases not matched to a gene: 4. Germline V lookup: CDR1 SQVTM, CDR2 ANQGSEA. The CDR3 loop is CSVEQGGTEAFF. The CDR3 DNA reads as TGCAGCGTGGAACAGGGGGGCACTGAAGCTTTCTTT.

This clone was seen more than once but under ten times. The V and J genes are TRBV10-1 and TRBJ2-2, with 10 bases lining up with TRBD2. The germline CDR1 and CDR2 sequences are WNHNN and SYGVQD (reference sequence). The CDR3 sequence is 16 residues long. V was pared by 7 bases and J by 3 bases, with 8 bases of the junction left unmatched. CDR3 coding DNA: TGCGCCAGCAATGACTTAGCGGGGGGTTACACCGGGGAGCTGTTTTTT. It codes for CASNDLAGGYTGELFF.

This rearrangement joins TRBV12-3 or TRBV12-4 to TRBJ2-1; no firm D call. This CDR3 contains 12 residues. The V and J ends lost 6 bases and 10 bases respectively, with 13 bases between them. The CDR3 bases are TGTGCCAGCAGCCTCCTTTTGCGCGAGCAGTTCTTC. Translation: CASSLLLREQFF.

The chain recombines TRBV5-1 with TRBJ2-3; tentative D call: TRBD1 (6 bases). The CDR3 covers 18 residues. Trimming shortened V by 0 bases and J by 1 base, and 18 bases separated the two germline ends. Germline V lookup: CDR1 SGHRS, CDR2 YFSETQ. The CDR3 is CASSLAGRQGFGTDTQYF. In DNA form, the CDR3 reads TGCGCCAGCAGCTTGGCCGGGCGGCAGGGGTTCGGCACAGATACGCAGTATTTT.

For this clone: Within the sample, other DNA sequences also encode this same CDR3. V gene TRBV4-1 combines with J gene TRBJ1-5; D might be TRBD1 (5 bases). The CDR3 contains 16 residues. The germline V and J ends were trimmed by 0 bases and 0 bases, with 9 bases remaining between them. Germline V lookup: CDR1 MGHRA, CDR2 YSYEKL. CDR3 in amino acids: CASSQEGGYSNQPQHF. Written as DNA, the CDR3 is TGCGCCAGCAGCCAAGAGGGGGGGTATAGCAATCAGCCCCAGCATTTT.

This clone was found once. The chain is built from TRBV18 and TRBJ1-2, with TRBD1 matching over 7 bases. In germline, CDR1 is KGHSH, CDR2 LQKENI. CDR3 length: 17 amino acids. Germline trimming cut 1 base from V and 0 bases from J; bases unmatched to any gene: 8. The CDR3 sequence is CASSPRDRFSANYGYTF. The CDR3 bases are TGTGCCAGCTCACCACGGGACAGATTTTCAGCTAACTATGGCTACACCTTC.

This clone has just one count. The V gene is TRBV5-4, the J gene TRBJ2-7; 9 bases align to TRBD1. The trim removed 4 bases at V and 4 bases at J, leaving 9 bases unmatched. This CDR3 has 15 residues. Germline V lookup: CDR1 SGHNT, CDR2 YYREEE (reference sequence). This chain's CDR3 is CASSPSGTGRYEQYF. The CDR3 bases are TGTGCCAGCAGCCCTTCCGGGACAGGGCGGTACGAGCAGTACTTC.

The chain links TRBV5-6 to TRBJ2-3; 8 nucleotides agree with TRBD2. Losses at the gene ends were 0 bases for V and 8 bases for J; bases not matched to a gene: 5. CDR1 SGHDT and CDR2 YYEEEE come from the germline V gene. The CDR3 length is 14 residues. The CDR3 sequence is CASSLAGGLATQYF. The CDR3 region has the DNA TGTGCCAGCAGCTTGGCGGGGGGGTTGGCTACGCAGTATTTT. The full variable domain, rest sourced from reference TRBV5-6 and TRBJ2-3, is DAGVTQSPTHLIKTRGQQVTLRCSPKSGHDTVSWYQQALGQGPQFIFQYYEEEERQRGNFPDRFSGHQFPNYSSELNVNALLLGDSALYLCASSLAGGLATQYFGPGTRLTVL.

J is TRBJ1-1 and V is TRBV3-1 (or the pseudogene TRBV3-2), with D maybe TRBD1 (5 bases). Germline V gene data show CDR1 as LGHDT and CDR2 as YNNKEL (reference sequence). Between the trimmed V and J ends, which lost 0 bases and 7 bases, there was a span of 21 bases. The length of the CDR3 is 17 residues. DNA of the CDR3: TGTGCCAGCAGCCAAGATTGGGGACTATTGTACGGGGTTGAAGCTTTCTTT. Translation gives CASSQDWGLLYGVEAFF.

J is TRBJ2-4 and V is TRBV24-1, with TRBD2 matching 14 bases. The CDR3 contains 18 residues. J was trimmed by 0 bases and V by 7 bases; bases with no gene match: 7. CDR1 is KGHDR and CDR2 is SFDVKD in the germline V gene. The CDR3 reads CATRPGLAGVLAKNIQYF. Here the CDR3 DNA reads TGTGCCACCAGACCGGGACTAGCGGGGGTCCTAGCCAAAAACATTCAGTACTTC.